The rows below give T cell receptor beta chains drawn from one sample of a study of beta chain features in type 1 diabetes. Using immunoSEQ multiplex PCR, the repertoire was profiled, and TCRdb retains in-frame clones only, with some absent. Altogether 550,000 to 850,000 clones are present, 13% being singletons, with the ten largest covering less than 0.025%. The sequenced sample consisted of naive CD4+ T cells from blood. Receptors were obtained from a man aged 18 to 29 with type 1 diabetes. CDR3s include the opening cysteine and the closing phenylalanine or tryptophan. D genes are given only for firm matches. A row's size may be missing; if present it is once, few, many or a size class.

clone size | D gene | J gene | V gene | CDR3 protein | CDR3 DNA
- | - | TRBJ1-1 | TRBV18 | CASSPLENTEAFF | TGTGCCAGCTCACCATTGGAGAACACTGAAGCTTTCTTT
- | - | TRBJ1-5 | TRBV11-2 | CASSLGQVNQPQHF | TGTGCCAGCAGCTTAGGACAGGTTAATCAGCCCCAGCATTTT
- | - | TRBJ1-1 | TRBV30 | CAWSRGSAEAFF | TGTGCCTGGAGTCGGGGTAGTGCTGAAGCTTTCTTT
- | - | TRBJ1-1 | TRBV6-5 | CASTWGVDTEAFF | TGTGCCAGCACTTGGGGGGTGGACACTGAAGCTTTCTTT
- | - | TRBJ2-2 | TRBV15 | CATNPSTGSRELFF | TGTGCCACCAACCCCTCGACAGGATCCAGGGAGCTGTTTTTT
- | - | TRBJ2-2 | TRBV14 | CASSQAGNRRTGELFF | TGTGCCAGCAGCCAGGCAGGAAATAGGAGGACCGGGGAGCTGTTTTTT
- | TRBD1 | TRBJ2-1 | TRBV7-9 | CASIAGTGYNEQFF | TGTGCCAGCATCGCGGGGACAGGCTACAATGAGCAGTTCTTC
few | TRBD1 | TRBJ1-1 | TRBV27 | CASSLSKGARVSEAFF | TGTGCCAGCAGTTTATCGAAGGGGGCGCGTGTATCTGAAGCTTTCTTT
- | - | TRBJ1-2 | TRBV30 | CAWDEGGPGGYTF | TGTGCCTGGGACGAGGGAGGCCCCGGAGGCTACACCTTC
few | - | TRBJ2-2 | TRBV9 | CASSVGTGAGELFF | TGTGCCAGCAGCGTAGGGACCGGCGCCGGGGAGCTGTTTTTT
few | - | TRBJ2-1 | TRBV7-6 | CASTLGPPGYKFF | TGTGCCAGCACCCTGGGTCCGCCAGGTTATAAGTTCTTC
few | - | TRBJ2-7 | TRBV30 | CAWSEGYEQYF | TGTGCCTGGAGTGAGGGATACGAGCAGTACTTC
few | - | TRBJ2-2 | TRBV6-1 | CASSEAWSTNTGELFF | TGTGCCAGCAGTGAAGCGTGGTCTACCAACACCGGGGAGCTGTTTTTT
- | - | TRBJ1-6 | TRBV28 | CASSLSPAGIDSPLHF | TGTGCCAGCAGTTTATCCCCGGCAGGGATAGATTCACCCCTCCACTTT
- | - | TRBJ1-5 | TRBV10-3 | CAISESGEPQHF | TGTGCCATCAGTGAGTCGGGGGAGCCCCAGCATTTT
few | - | TRBJ1-2 | TRBV6-5 | CASSYADNYGYTF | TGTGCCAGCAGCTATGCTGATAACTATGGCTACACCTTC
few | TRBD1 | TRBJ1-2 | TRBV29-1 | CSVGSAGQGVGYTF | TGCAGCGTCGGGTCTGCCGGACAGGGTGTAGGCTACACCTTC
- | - | TRBJ1-6 | TRBV4-1 | CASSQEGLRNSPLHF | TGCGCCAGCAGCCAAGAAGGTTTACGGAATTCACCCCTCCACTTT
- | - | TRBJ2-1 | TRBV20-1 | CSARVGEEQFF | TGCAGTGCTAGAGTGGGCGAGGAGCAGTTCTTC
few | - | TRBJ1-2 | TRBV29-1 | CSVEKGNYGYTF | TGCAGCGTTGAAAAAGGGAACTATGGCTACACCTTC
- | - | TRBJ1-1 | TRBV29-1 | CSVEDGWTEAFF | TGCAGCGTTGAAGATGGATGGACTGAAGCTTTCTTT
- | - | TRBJ2-2 | TRBV18 | CASSPSGIRNTGELFF | TGTGCCAGCTCACCGTCAGGTATAAGGAACACCGGGGAGCTGTTTTTT
- | TRBD1 | TRBJ2-1 | TRBV19 | CASSPTGGAVDEQFF | TGTGCCAGTAGTCCCACAGGGGGCGCGGTGGATGAGCAGTTCTTC
- | - | TRBJ2-7 | TRBV15 | CATREAGQSGYEQYF | TGTGCCACCAGAGAAGCGGGACAGTCGGGATACGAGCAGTACTTC
few | - | TRBJ2-7 | TRBV18 | CASSPGRADEQYF | TGTGCCAGCTCACCGGGCAGGGCCGACGAGCAGTACTTC
few | - | TRBJ2-5 | TRBV28 | CASGRETQYF | TGTGCCAGCGGCAGGGAGACCCAGTACTTC
- | - | TRBJ2-2 | TRBV7-9 | CASSLASDRNTGELFF | TGTGCCAGCAGCTTAGCCTCAGACAGGAACACCGGGGAGCTGTTTTTT
- | - | TRBJ1-1 | TRBV9 | CASSVGAQGSGGTEAFF | TGTGCCAGCAGCGTAGGAGCACAGGGCTCGGGGGGCACTGAAGCTTTCTTT
few | TRBD2 | TRBJ2-1 | TRBV11-2 | CASSSLAGGHEQFF | TGTGCCAGCAGCTCACTAGCGGGGGGGCATGAGCAGTTCTTC
few | - | TRBJ2-3 | TRBV11-2 | CASNPSEGTDTQYF | TGTGCCAGCAACCCGTCGGAGGGAACGGATACGCAGTATTTT
- | - | TRBJ2-3 | TRBV14 | CASSQAGVPPPQYF | TGTGCCAGCAGCCAAGCGGGGGTACCCCCCCCGCAGTATTTT
few | TRBD1 | TRBJ1-1 | TRBV2 | CASRPLGTARGDTEAFF | TGTGCCAGCAGGCCCTTAGGGACAGCCCGAGGGGACACTGAAGCTTTCTTT
- | - | TRBJ2-2 | TRBV10-3 | CAISEAGSGNTGELFF | TGTGCCATCAGTGAGGCAGGCAGTGGGAACACCGGGGAGCTGTTTTTT
few | - | TRBJ1-1 | TRBV5-1 | CASTLMDSDTEAFF | TGCGCCAGCACCCTTATGGACAGCGACACTGAAGCTTTCTTT
few | - | TRBJ2-3 | TRBV5-1 | CASSSGSSVGDTQYF | TGCGCCAGCAGCTCCGGGAGCAGTGTAGGAGATACGCAGTATTTT